This T cell receptor beta chain comes out of a study of shared clonotypes between healthy human individuals. Overall study results and limits: Inspection by rarefaction showed sorted-subset sequencing to be incomplete despite large depth.

This CDR3 comprises 16 residues. Germline V gene sequence: CDR1 MNHNS, CDR2 SASEGT. Germline trimming cut 4 bases from V and 4 bases from J; bases unmatched to any gene: 11. A CD45RA+ naive subset and a CD45RA-negative memory subset were split from CD4+ cells. A note on this clone: The antigen remains undetermined.

Data came from immunoSEQ multiplex PCR; TCRdb stores just in-frame clones and leaves some out. The sample includes 2,100,000 or so clones, approximately 96% of them seen just once. The material sequenced was naive CD4+ T cells sorted from blood. Subset here: CD45RA+ positively selected. The chain couples TRBV6-1 to TRBJ2-3, with TRBD1 identical over 7 bases. The clonotype was recovered from a man between 18 and 35 years old in good health. Here the CDR3 reads CASSVYGDSVADTQYF. CDR3 nucleotides: TGTGCCAGCAGTGTTTATGGGGACAGTGTGGCAGATACGCAGTATTTT.